This T cell receptor beta chain emerged from a study of post-analysis software for immune sequencing data. Study-level information: The disease courses spanned relapsing-remitting, secondary progressive and progressive-relapsing forms of multiple sclerosis. Study results and limitations: Compared against controls, patients with multiple sclerosis displayed significantly lower normalized Chao1 diversity. When patients were compared with controls, 4 or 5 TRBV segments were more frequent, TRBV5-6, TRBV5-1 and TRBV20-1 among them.

V lost 4 bases, J lost 4 bases, and 12 bases lay in between. The CDR3 has 14 residues. Germline loops: CDR1 MNHEY, CDR2 SMNVEV (reference sequence). There are a few counts of this clonotype. Its target is not known. Unique molecular identifiers had been added to the TCR beta cDNA libraries. Using its own MiXCR run on the PCR reads, TCRdb lists one record per CDR3 protein. This sample has about 680,000 distinct CDR3 sequences, with over 45% found just once. The chain couples TRBV27 to TRBJ2-3; D is perhaps TRBD1 or TRBD2 (5 bases each). The receptor's source is a girl aged 2 to 9 with multiple sclerosis. The sequenced material came from blood. The CDR3 coding sequence is TGTGCCAGCAGTTCGGGGCAGGGCTCAGATACGCAGTATTTT. Translated, it gives CASSSGQGSDTQYF.